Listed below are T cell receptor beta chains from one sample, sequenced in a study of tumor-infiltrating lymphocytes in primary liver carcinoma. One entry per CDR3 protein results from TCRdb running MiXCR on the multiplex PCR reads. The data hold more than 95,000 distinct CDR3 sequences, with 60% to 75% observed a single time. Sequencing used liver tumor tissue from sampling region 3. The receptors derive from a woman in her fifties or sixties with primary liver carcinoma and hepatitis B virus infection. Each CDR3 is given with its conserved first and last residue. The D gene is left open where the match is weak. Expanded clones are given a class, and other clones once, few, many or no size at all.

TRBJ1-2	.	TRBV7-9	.	CASSRGRGTNYGHTF	TGTGCCAGCAGTCGTGGGCGGGGGACGAACTATGGCCACACCTTC
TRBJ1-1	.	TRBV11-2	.	CASSPLGKGGEALF	TGTGCCAGCAGCCCGCTTGGAAAGGGGGGAGAAGCTCTCTTT
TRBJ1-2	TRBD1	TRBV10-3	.	CAISADRALYGYTF	TGTGCCATCAGTGCGGACAGGGCCCTATATGGCTACACCTTC
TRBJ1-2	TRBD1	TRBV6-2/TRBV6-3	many	CASSTGVLGDNYGYTF	TGTGCCAGCAGCACAGGGGTCTTGGGGGATAACTATGGCTACACCTTC
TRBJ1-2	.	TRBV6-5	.	CVSSYDRGGSDGYTF	TGTGTCAGCAGTTACGACCGCGGCGGATCGGACGGCTACACCTTC
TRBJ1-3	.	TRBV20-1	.	CSARDQRAGNTIYF	TGCAGTGCTAGAGATCAACGGGCCGGAAACACCATATATTTT
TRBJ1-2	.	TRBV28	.	CASSQRSFAAPVGYGYTF	TGTGCCAGCAGTCAAAGATCGTTTGCGGCCCCGGTTGGCTATGGCTACACCTTC
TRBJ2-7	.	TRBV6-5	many	CASSSAGDRNEQYF	TGTGCCAGCAGTTCAGCAGGGGATCGCAACGAGCAGTACTTC
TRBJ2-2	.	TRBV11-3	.	CVSSLRGAAGEPLF	TGTGTCAGCAGCTTACGGGGGGCTGCCGGGGAGCCGCTTTTT
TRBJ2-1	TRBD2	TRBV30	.	CAWKASGSSLVLLF	TGTGCCTGGAAAGCTAGCGGGAGTTCGTTGGTCCTGCTCTTC
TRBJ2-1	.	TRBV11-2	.	CANSWTNGAVQFF	TGTGCCAACAGCTGGACTAACGGGGCAGTGCAGTTCTTC
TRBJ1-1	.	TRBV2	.	CASSESTRSLTEAFF	TGTGCCAGCAGTGAAAGTACCAGAAGCTTGACTGAAGCTTTCTTT
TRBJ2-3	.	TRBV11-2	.	CASSLVWSTDTRYF	TGTGCCAGCAGCTTAGTTTGGAGCACAGATACGCGGTATTTC
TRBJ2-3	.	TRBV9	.	CASSVSPIGADTQYF	TGTGCCAGCAGCGTAAGCCCTATCGGGGCAGATACGCAGTATTTT
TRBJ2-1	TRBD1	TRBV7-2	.	CANSLDTGVPFGGNEQFF	TGTGCCAACAGCTTAGACACAGGGGTCCCCTTTGGGGGCAATGAGCAGTTCTTC
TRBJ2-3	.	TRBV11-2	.	CASSLAVRREGTDTQYF	TGTGCTAGCAGCTTAGCGGTTCGAAGGGAAGGCACAGATACGCAGTATTTT
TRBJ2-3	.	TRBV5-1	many	CASSSGIAPTDTQYF	TGCGCCAGCAGCTCCGGCATAGCCCCCACAGATACGCAGTATTTT
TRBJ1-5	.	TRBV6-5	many	CASSPWDGRNQPQHF	TGTGCCAGCAGTCCTTGGGACGGACGCAATCAGCCCCAGCATTTT
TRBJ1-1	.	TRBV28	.	CASGASLDQGTEAFF	TGTGCCAGCGGGGCGTCCCTCGACCAGGGCACTGAAGCTTTCTTT
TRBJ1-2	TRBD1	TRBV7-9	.	CVSSLTGTGGRDGYTF	TGTGTCAGCAGCTTAACCGGGACAGGGGGAAGGGATGGCTACACCTTC
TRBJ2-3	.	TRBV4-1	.	CASSQTIGTDSQYF	TGCGCCAGCAGCCAGACGATCGGAACAGATTCGCAGTATTTC
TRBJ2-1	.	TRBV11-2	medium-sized	CASSLRGSASSYNEQFF	TGTGCCAGCAGCTTACGTGGATCCGCGAGCTCCTACAATGAGCAGTTCTTC
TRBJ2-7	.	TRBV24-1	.	CTTSDGGLTSYEQYF	TGTACCACCAGTGATGGAGGGTTAACCTCCTACGAGCAGTACTTC